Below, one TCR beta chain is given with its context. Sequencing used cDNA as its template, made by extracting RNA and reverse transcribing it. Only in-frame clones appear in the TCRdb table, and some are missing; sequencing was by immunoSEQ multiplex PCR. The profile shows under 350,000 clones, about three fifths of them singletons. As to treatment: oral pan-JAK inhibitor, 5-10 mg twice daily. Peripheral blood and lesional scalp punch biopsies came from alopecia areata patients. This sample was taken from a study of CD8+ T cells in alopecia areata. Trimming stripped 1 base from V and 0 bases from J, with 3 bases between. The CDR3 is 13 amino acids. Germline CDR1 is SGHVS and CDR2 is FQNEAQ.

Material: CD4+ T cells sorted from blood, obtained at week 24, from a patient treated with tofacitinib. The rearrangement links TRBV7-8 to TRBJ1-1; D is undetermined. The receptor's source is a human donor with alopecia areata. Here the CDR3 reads CASSLVVNTEAFF. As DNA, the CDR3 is TGTGCCAGCAGCTTAGTCGTGAACACTGAAGCTTTCTTT.